Presented here are 27 T cell receptor beta chains from one specimen sequenced in a study of shared clonotypes between healthy human individuals. TCRdb keeps only in-frame clones here, not all; method: immunoSEQ multiplex PCR. Of roughly 2,300,000 clones in the sample, around 90% were seen once. The sequenced sample consisted of naive CD4+ T cells from PBMCs. Regarding subset: CD45RA+ positively selected. These TCRs come from a man between 18 and 35 years old in good health. Some clones in this sample may be carry-over from other donors' samples.

The V gene is TRBV15, the J gene TRBJ2-7, with 9 nucleotides matching TRBD2. V gave up 3 bases and J gave up 2 bases; unmatched junction bases: 11. The CDR3 consists of 17 residues. The germline gives CDR1 LNHNV, CDR2 YYDKDF (reference sequence). CDR3 amino acids: CATSRRSTAGGTYEQYF. The CDR3 DNA follows: TGTGCCACCAGCAGGAGATCAACTGCGGGAGGGACCTACGAGCAGTACTTC.

Comments on this clone: The same CDR3 arises from other DNA sequences in this sample as well. The gene calls are TRBV28 and TRBJ2-7, with D perhaps matching TRBD2 (5 bases). There are 12 residues in the CDR3. From germline, CDR1 is MDHEN and CDR2 SYDVKM. The ends were cut back, 2 bases at V and 3 bases at J, with 5 bases in the middle. CDR3 in DNA: TGTGCCAGCAGTTTAGCGGGCTACGAGCAGTACTTC. This translates into CASSLAGYEQYF. The full variable domain, with the rest looked up from reference TRBV28 and TRBJ2-7, is DVKVTQSSRYLVKRTGEKVFLECVQDMDHENMFWYRQDPGLGLRLIYFSYDVKMKEKGDIPEGYSVSREKKERFSLILESASTNQTSMYLCASSLAGYEQYFGPGTRLTVT.

This chain connects TRBV18 to TRBJ2-5, with unresolved D. This CDR3 is built from 14 residues. The V gene lost 3 bases and the J gene lost 3 bases, with 11 bases spanning the gap. CDR1 KGHSH and CDR2 LQKENI come from the germline V gene. The CDR3 here is CASSPVAAEETQYF. The DNA of the CDR3 is TGTGCCAGCTCACCGGTGGCGGCCGAAGAGACCCAGTACTTC.

The V call is TRBV4-1, the J call TRBJ1-5; TRBD1 matches 7 bases. CDR3 length: 17 residues. Germline V gene data show CDR1 as MGHRA and CDR2 as YSYEKL. The trim removed 1 base at V and 1 base at J, leaving 7 bases unmatched. The CDR3 reads CASSQGVLGQSNQPQHF. The CDR3 nucleotides read TGCGCCAGCAGCCAAGGGGTCCTGGGACAGAGCAATCAGCCCCAGCATTTT.

J is TRBJ2-3 and V is TRBV6-1, with D possibly TRBD1 on 5 matching bases. The germline CDR1 and CDR2 sequences are MNHNS and SASEGT. This CDR3 has 14 residues. V was pared by 3 bases and J by 2 bases, with 9 bases between. CDR3 sequence reads: CASSEAGHTDTQYF. CDR3 nucleotide sequence: TGTGCCAGCAGTGAGGCAGGGCACACAGATACGCAGTATTTT.

The gene calls are TRBV5-1 and TRBJ2-2; possibly TRBD1 for D (6 bases). Germline V lookup: CDR1 SGHRS, CDR2 YFSETQ. This CDR3 contains 16 residues. The V and J ends lost 4 bases and 1 base respectively, with 14 bases between them. The CDR3 bases are TGCGCCAGCAGCCCACAATGGGGACAGAACACCGGGGAGCTGTTTTTT. This codes for CASSPQWGQNTGELFF.

The chain recombines TRBV6-1 with TRBJ2-7; 7 bases line up with TRBD2. Losses at the gene ends were 10 bases for V and 2 bases for J; bases not matched to a gene: 11. CDR1 MNHNS and CDR2 SASEGT come from the germline V gene. The CDR3 has 14 residues. CDR3 sequence reads: CAIRREVFTYEQYF. The CDR3 DNA reads TGTGCCATCCGCCGGGAGGTATTTACCTACGAGCAGTACTTC.

This clone appeared once. The chain uses TRBV28 and TRBJ1-3; D is unclear. This CDR3 spans 13 amino acids. Germline V gene data show CDR1 as MDHEN and CDR2 as SYDVKM. V shed 6 bases and J shed 0 bases, with 6 bases lying between them. CDR3 region: CASSLTSGNTIYF. DNA of the CDR3: TGTGCCAGCAGCCTGACCTCTGGAAACACCATATATTTT.

J is TRBJ2-1 and V is TRBV19, with D tentatively TRBD1 (6 bases). CDR3 length: 13 amino acids. Trimming left V 9 bases short and J 6 bases short, with 15 bases between. The germline gives CDR1 LNHDA, CDR2 SQIVND (reference sequence). CDR3 protein: CARGAYPGNEQFF. For the CDR3, the DNA is TGTGCCAGGGGGGCCTACCCTGGCAATGAGCAGTTCTTC.

This chain connects TRBV2 to TRBJ2-5, with 9 bases matching TRBD2. J lost 5 bases, V lost 4 bases, and 11 bases had no gene match. The CDR3 length is 16 residues. CDR1 is SNHLY and CDR2 is FYNNEI in the germline V gene. The CDR3 DNA reads TGTGCCAGCAGTGGGGCGGGAGGGCCGCTGGGGGAGACCCAGTACTTC. It is translated as CASSGAGGPLGETQYF.

V gene TRBV1 combines with J gene TRBJ2-3; the table assigns TRBD2, which was not confirmed against the DNA. TRBV1 is deemed a pseudogene. The CDR3 spans 16 residues. Here the CDR3 DNA reads TGCACCAGCTGGACCATAAGCGGCGGGACCGCCGATACGCAGTATTTT. Protein product: CTSWTISGGTADTQYF.

This chain links TRBV5-1 with TRBJ1-1; no reliable D call. CDR1 is SGHRS and CDR2 is YFSETQ in the germline V gene. This CDR3 is 17 amino acids long. Trimming shortened V by 1 base and J by 5 bases, and 21 bases separated the two germline ends. CDR3: CASSLRAGRSGGTEAFF. The CDR3 DNA reads as TGCGCCAGCAGCTTGCGGGCAGGCCGTTCAGGTGGGACTGAAGCTTTCTTT. Based on the CDR3 plus reference TRBV5-1 and TRBJ1-1, the full variable domain is KAGVTQTPRYLIKTRGQQVTLSCSPISGHRSVSWYQQTPGQGLQFLFEYFSETQRNKGNFPGRFSGRQFSNSRSEMNVSTLELGDSALYLCASSLRAGRSGGTEAFFGQGTRLTVV.

The rearrangement links TRBV18 to TRBJ1-6; D is undetermined. Trimming took off 2 bases at V and 7 bases at J, with 12 bases between the two ends. From germline, CDR1 is KGHSH and CDR2 LQKENI. The CDR3 contains 15 residues. The chain's CDR3 is CASSPNAPVNSPLHF. The CDR3 nucleotides read TGTGCCAGCTCACCAAACGCGCCAGTGAATTCACCCCTCCACTTT.

This sequence joins TRBV2 and TRBJ2-7; 7 positions agree with TRBD2. Losses at the gene ends were 6 bases for V and 0 bases for J; bases not matched to a gene: 11. Germline V gene sequence: CDR1 SNHLY, CDR2 FYNNEI. The CDR3 has 16 residues. In DNA form, the CDR3 reads TGTGCCAGCAGCGCAGGTACCGGGACTAACTCCTACGAGCAGTACTTC. This translates into CASSAGTGTNSYEQYF. The variable domain in full, with the rest retrieved from reference TRBV2 and TRBJ2-7, is EPEVTQTPSHQVTQMGQEVILRCVPISNHLYFYWYRQILGQKVEFLVSFYNNEISEKSEIFDDQFSVERPDGSNFTLKIRSTKLEDSAMYFCASSAGTGTNSYEQYFGPGTRLTVT.

In DNA form, the CDR3 reads TGCGCCAGCAGCTTTTCGGGACAGGGATATGGCTACACCTTC. Protein: CASSFSGQGYGYTF. This chain joins TRBV5-1 and TRBJ1-2; 9 bases map to TRBD1. The CDR3 consists of 14 residues. V was pared by 2 bases and J by 5 bases, with 4 bases of the junction left unmatched. Germline assignment: CDR1 SGHRS and CDR2 YFSETQ.

This clone was counted a few times. The J gene is TRBJ1-4, the V gene TRBV5-4, with 10 bases matching TRBD1. This CDR3 has 15 amino acids. CDR1 and CDR2 from the germline V gene are SGHNT and YYREEE (reference sequence). J gave up 5 bases and V 4 bases, and 5 bases lay outside the gene matches. The chain's CDR3 is CASSLPGQGNEKLFF. As DNA, the CDR3 is TGTGCCAGCAGCCTCCCGGGACAGGGGAATGAAAAACTGTTTTTT.

The V and J genes are TRBV2 and TRBJ1-5, with TRBD1 matching over 8 bases. This CDR3 region has 12 residues. J gave up 16 bases and V 2 bases, and 7 bases lay outside the gene matches. Germline lookup yields CDR1 SNHLY and CDR2 FYNNEI. The CDR3 sequence: CASSERDRLSHF. The CDR3 nucleotides are TGTGCCAGCAGTGAAAGGGACAGGTTATCACATTTT.

The rearrangement links TRBV19 to TRBJ1-1, with D perhaps matching TRBD1 (5 bases). Germline V gives CDR1 LNHDA, CDR2 SQIVND (reference sequence). This CDR3 is built from 14 residues. V shed 4 bases and J shed 4 bases, with 13 bases lying between them. The CDR3 nucleotides are TGTGCCAGTAGTACGGACATCCTCGGCACTGAAGCTTTCTTT. As protein: CASSTDILGTEAFF.

This sequence joins TRBV21-1 and TRBJ2-7; no DNA check was done on the table's D call, TRBD1. TRBV21-1 is marked as a pseudogene. The CDR3 consists of 13 residues. The CDR3 bases are TGTGCCAGCAGCAAAATGCACACCTACGAGCAGTACTTC. Translation: CASSKMHTYEQYF.

The chain carries TRBV4-2 and TRBJ2-2; 10 bases match TRBD2. The germline gives CDR1 LGHNA, CDR2 YNFKEQ. The CDR3 is 17 amino acids. The V and J ends lost 5 bases and 6 bases, in that order; junction bases with no gene match: 12. CDR3 amino acids: CASSWGLASPGAGELFF. The CDR3 DNA sequence: TGTGCCAGCAGCTGGGGACTAGCGAGCCCCGGGGCCGGGGAGCTGTTTTTT.

This chain connects TRBV9 to TRBJ2-7; weak D call: TRBD2 (5 bases). The germline CDR1 and CDR2 sequences are SGDLS and YYNGEE. Trimming stripped 0 bases from V and 5 bases from J, with 9 bases between. This CDR3 comprises 13 residues. Here the CDR3 reads CASSVGPGNEQYF. DNA for the CDR3: TGTGCCAGCAGCGTAGGCCCCGGGAACGAGCAGTACTTC.

This rearrangement joins TRBV10-2 to TRBJ1-1; 9 bases are a match to TRBD1. This CDR3 has 15 residues. Germline V gene lookup returns CDR1 WSHSY and CDR2 SAAADI. J was trimmed by 3 bases and V by 6 bases; bases with no gene match: 8. The CDR3 DNA reads as TGCGCCAGCAGACGTCCCGGGACAGGGTACACTGAAGCTTTCTTT. Amino acid sequence: CASRRPGTGYTEAFF.

The chain recombines TRBV5-4 with TRBJ2-1; D remains unclear. Germline values: CDR1 SGHNT, CDR2 YYREEE (reference sequence). The CDR3 loop spans 15 amino acids. The germline V and J ends were trimmed by 3 bases and 2 bases, with 12 bases remaining between them. The CDR3 region has the DNA TGTGCCAGCAGCTCTAGTACAGAACCCTACAATGAGCAGTTCTTC. Translation: CASSSSTEPYNEQFF.

This chain uses TRBV5-6 with TRBJ2-7; TRBD2 matches 14 bases. The length of the CDR3 is 16 residues. The V gene end was trimmed by 5 bases and the J gene end by 0 bases; junction bases not matched to a gene: 4. Germline CDR1 is SGHDT and CDR2 is YYEEEE. The CDR3 loop is CASRGTSGSSSYEQYF. The CDR3 DNA follows: TGTGCCAGCAGAGGGACTAGCGGGAGTAGCTCCTACGAGCAGTACTTC.

The chain combines TRBV4-2 with TRBJ2-3, with 8 bases lining up with TRBD1. Per the germline V gene, CDR1 is LGHNA and CDR2 is YNFKEQ. The CDR3 has 15 amino acids. The junction had 5 bases not matched to a gene; V was cut back by 0 bases and J by 6 bases. In nucleotides, the CDR3 is TGTGCCAGCAGCCAAGAGGGACAGGCTATGGATACGCAGTATTTT. Translation gives CASSQEGQAMDTQYF.

V and J are TRBV5-1 and TRBJ2-2, with D possibly being TRBD1 or TRBD2 (6 bases each). The CDR3 spans 15 residues. V was shortened by 3 bases and J by 6 bases, with 15 bases between the two germline ends. The V gene's germline CDR1 is SGHRS and CDR2 YFSETQ. The CDR3 region is CASSSSEGGPGELFF. The CDR3 nucleotides are TGCGCCAGCAGCTCGTCCGAGGGGGGCCCCGGGGAGCTGTTTTTT.

The chain couples TRBV10-2 to TRBJ2-5; 9 bases agree with TRBD1. The closer fit of TRBJ2-7 to the DNA end suggests the J call may be wrong. Germline V gives CDR1 WSHSY, CDR2 SAAADI. The CDR3 length is 13 residues. CDR3 loop: CASRETGGYEQYF. The DNA for the CDR3 is TGCGCCAGCAGGGAGACAGGGGGCTACGAGCAGTACTTC.